The 27 T cell receptor beta chains below all came from one sample that was sequenced in a study of T cells in localized non-small cell lung cancer. Libraries were prepared by immunoSEQ multiplex PCR; TCRdb keeps only in-frame clonotypes and omits some of them. This repertoire shows some 53,000 clones, roughly 88% found once; its top ten account for more than 15%. The starting material was peripheral blood, obtained before any cancer treatment. The receptors were sampled from a male donor aged 60 or older with stage III squamous cell lung carcinoma.

This rearrangement joins TRBV6-5 to TRBJ1-1; TRBD1 is a possible D gene (6 bases). This CDR3 has 14 amino acids. Trimming left V 2 bases short and J 1 base short, with 8 bases between. Germline loops: CDR1 MNHEY, CDR2 SVGAGI. The chain's CDR3 is CASSYGGANTEAFF. The CDR3 DNA follows: TGTGCCAGCAGTTACGGGGGCGCGAACACTGAAGCTTTCTTT.

The genes are TRBV19 and TRBJ2-7; the D gene could be TRBD1 or TRBD2 (5 bases each). Trimming took off 6 bases at V and 0 bases at J, with 15 bases between the two ends. CDR3 length: 15 amino acids. Germline values: CDR1 LNHDA, CDR2 SQIVND (reference sequence). DNA of the CDR3: TGTGCCAGTAGCCAGGGACGGCTGAGCTCCTACGAGCAGTACTTC. Amino acid sequence: CASSQGRLSSYEQYF.

This clone has only one observation. The V and J genes are TRBV7-9 and TRBJ1-2; D gene ambiguous. The germline gives CDR1 SEHNR, CDR2 FQNEAQ (reference sequence). The CDR3 runs 13 residues. V lost 2 bases and J 2 bases, leaving 6 bases between the germline ends. Here the CDR3 reads CASSLSQNYGYTF. As DNA, the CDR3 is TGTGCCAGCAGCTTATCACAGAACTATGGCTACACCTTC.

This sequence joins TRBV5-5 and TRBJ2-7, with 9 bases fitting TRBD1. The V gene end was trimmed by 3 bases and the J gene end by 3 bases; junction bases not matched to a gene: 4. Germline-derived CDR1 and CDR2 are SGHKS and YYEKEE (reference sequence). There are 14 residues in the CDR3. CDR3 bases: TGTGCCAGCAGCTCGGACAGGGGAGGCTACGAGCAGTACTTC. This encodes CASSSDRGGYEQYF.

CDR3 protein: CASSLDMGSYNEQFF. The CDR3 bases are TGCGCCAGCAGCTTGGATATGGGGTCCTACAATGAGCAGTTCTTC. The chain is built from TRBV5-1 and TRBJ2-1; D gene ambiguous. Trimming took off 0 bases at V and 1 base at J, with 8 bases between the two ends. Germline CDR1 is SGHRS and CDR2 is YFSETQ. The CDR3 contains 15 residues.

V gene TRBV7-2 combines with J gene TRBJ1-3; a possible D gene is TRBD1 (5 bases). The V gene's germline CDR1 is SGHTA and CDR2 FQGNSA. The CDR3 is made up of 17 amino acids. The ends were cut back, 5 bases at V and 4 bases at J, with 21 bases in the middle. The CDR3 DNA is TGTGCCAGCAGCCCCCGTACTTTCCAGGGATCCGGAAACACCATATATTTT. Translating gives CASSPRTFQGSGNTIYF.

This clone was observed a few times. The genes are TRBV4-1 and TRBJ2-7, with 10 bases that match TRBD2. CDR3 length: 14 residues. Germline CDR1 and CDR2: MGHRA and YSYEKL. With 4 bases clipped from V and 6 bases from J, the junction kept 6 bases outside the gene matches. The CDR3 region has the DNA TGCGCCAGCAGCCCCCCCAGCGGGAGGGTCGAGCAGTACTTC. This gives the protein CASSPPSGRVEQYF.

This chain connects TRBV2 to TRBJ1-2; 9 bases align to TRBD1. Germline V gene data show CDR1 as SNHLY and CDR2 as FYNNEI. V gave up 10 bases and J gave up 1 base; unmatched junction bases: 7. The CDR3 has 14 amino acids. This chain's CDR3 is CATGQGQINYGYTF. The CDR3 nucleotides read TGTGCCACCGGACAGGGGCAGATTAACTATGGCTACACCTTC.

DNA of the CDR3: TGTGCCAGCAGCGGCGGGACAGGGGTGAACACTGAAGCTTTCTTT. Amino acids: CASSGGTGVNTEAFF. The genes are TRBV5-4 and TRBJ1-1; 10 nucleotides align to TRBD1. The CDR3 runs to 15 residues. J was trimmed by 0 bases and V by 4 bases; bases with no gene match: 3. CDR1 is SGHNT, CDR2 YYREEE, per germline (reference sequence).

The rearrangement joins TRBV7-2 to TRBJ2-3, with 8 positions matching TRBD2. V gave up 3 bases and J gave up 1 base; unmatched junction bases: 0. In germline, CDR1 is SGHTA, CDR2 FQGNSA. There are 14 residues in the CDR3. CDR3 in DNA: TGTGCCAGCAGCTTGCGGGGGGGCACAGATACGCAGTATTTT. This codes for CASSLRGGTDTQYF.

The rearrangement joins TRBV7-2 to TRBJ1-3, with 7 bases fitting TRBD1. The V gene's germline CDR1 is SGHTA and CDR2 FQGNSA. The CDR3 is made up of 16 amino acids. V trimming: 5 bases; J trimming: 3 bases; junction bases outside the gene matches: 10. Here the CDR3 reads CASSPSGRGRGNTIYF. The CDR3 nucleotides are TGTGCCAGCAGCCCCTCGGGTAGGGGGCGTGGAAACACCATATATTTT.

The chain employs TRBV5-1 and TRBJ2-7, with D tentatively TRBD2 (5 bases). Per germline, CDR1 SGHRS and CDR2 YFSETQ. V was clipped by 0 bases and J by 7 bases, with 11 bases between them. The CDR3 consists of 13 residues. Here the CDR3 DNA reads TGCGCCAGCAGCTTGGATGGGTCGGGGGAGCAGTACTTC. The encoded protein is CASSLDGSGEQYF.

This clone appeared once. V gene TRBV5-4 combines with J gene TRBJ1-1; D may be TRBD1 (6 bases). Germline V lookup: CDR1 SGHNT, CDR2 YYREEE (reference sequence). V lost 4 bases, J lost 1 base, and 17 bases lay in between. There are 16 residues in the CDR3. The CDR3, as DNA: TGTGCCAGCAGCCAGGGAGGGCCCAGGGGGAACACTGAAGCTTTCTTT. Protein sequence: CASSQGGPRGNTEAFF.

The chain is built from TRBV9 and TRBJ1-1; D possibly corresponds to TRBD1 (6 bases). CDR1 is SGDLS, CDR2 YYNGEE, per germline. CDR3 length equals 14 residues. Trimming took 0 bases from V and 3 from J, leaving 9 bases between them. The DNA for the CDR3 is TGTGCCAGCAGCGTAGACCAGGGGTACACTGAAGCTTTCTTT. Its protein product is CASSVDQGYTEAFF.

The chain couples TRBV6-5 to TRBJ1-1; D is unclear. The CDR3 sequence is 16 residues long. V was pared by 0 bases and J by 0 bases, with 11 bases between. CDR1 and CDR2 (germline): MNHEY, SVGAGI. CDR3 in amino acids: CASSYSPPEMNTEAFF. The CDR3 nucleotides read TGTGCCAGCAGTTACTCCCCCCCGGAGATGAACACTGAAGCTTTCTTT.

This clone has only one observation. This chain uses TRBV10-3 with TRBJ2-2, with 12 nucleotides matching TRBD2. Germline CDR1 and CDR2: ENHRY and SYGVKD. V shed 5 bases, J shed 7 bases, and the junction held 8 bases outside the gene matches. This CDR3 has 16 residues. This CDR3 reads CAISSTSGSFGGELFF. For the CDR3, the DNA is TGTGCCATCAGTTCGACTAGCGGGAGCTTCGGCGGGGAGCTGTTTTTT.

This clone was seen a single time. This sequence joins TRBV19 and TRBJ2-5; D may be TRBD1 (5 bases). The V gene lost 6 bases and the J gene lost 5 bases, with 16 bases spanning the gap. The CDR3 totals 14 residues. The germline V gene has CDR1 LNHDA and CDR2 SQIVND (reference sequence). The CDR3 coding sequence is TGTGCCAGTAGGAGCGTAGGGGTGACGGAGACCCAGTACTTC. This codes for CASRSVGVTETQYF.

This chain links TRBV6-1 with TRBJ1-2, with unresolved D. The CDR3 is made up of 14 amino acids. V lost 1 base and J lost 4, with 10 bases in between. The germline V gene has CDR1 MNHNS and CDR2 SASEGT. The CDR3 region is CASSEDAVSYGYTF. Here the CDR3 DNA reads TGTGCCAGCAGTGAAGATGCAGTCAGCTATGGCTACACCTTC.

The rearrangement joins TRBV23-1 to TRBJ2-1, with D possibly TRBD2 on 5 matching bases. TRBV23-1 is treated as an ORF (open reading frame) with a function not yet certain. V dropped 3 bases and J dropped 4 bases, with 25 bases sitting between them. There are 19 residues in the CDR3. This CDR3 reads CASSHPQRELGMSYNEQFF. CDR3 DNA: TGCGCCAGCAGTCACCCTCAAAGGGAGCTAGGTATGTCTTACAATGAGCAGTTCTTC.

The chain links TRBV7-9 to TRBJ1-1; D uncertain. The CDR3 sequence is 13 residues long. The V gene lost 5 bases and the J gene lost 4 bases, with 11 bases spanning the gap. Germline CDR1 is SEHNR and CDR2 is FQNEAQ (reference sequence). The CDR3 nucleotides are TGTGCCAGCAGCGACACTGTCAGCACTGAAGCTTTCTTT. It codes for CASSDTVSTEAFF.

CDR3 loop: CASSKAQGFSYEQYF. CDR3 nucleotides: TGTGCCAGCAGCAAGGCCCAGGGCTTCTCCTACGAGCAGTACTTC. This chain joins TRBV5-4 and TRBJ2-7; a possible D gene is TRBD1 (5 bases). CDR3 length equals 15 residues. Germline CDR1 SGHNT, CDR2 YYREEE (reference sequence). Trimming stripped 4 bases from V and 0 bases from J, with 14 bases between.

This chain connects TRBV5-4 to TRBJ1-2; TRBD1 agrees at 10 bases. With V trimmed by 0 bases and J by 3 bases, 11 bases remained unmatched. Germline V gene lookup returns CDR1 SGHNT and CDR2 YYREEE (reference sequence). There are 18 residues in the CDR3. In DNA form, the CDR3 reads TGTGCCAGCAGCTTGGCCGTGACAGGGGGCGACGCTTACTATGGCTACACCTTC. Its translation is CASSLAVTGGDAYYGYTF.

The chain is built from TRBV7-2 and TRBJ1-5, with TRBD1 identical over 8 bases. V shed 5 bases and J 6 bases; nucleotides not matched to a gene: 3. The CDR3 runs to 13 residues. Germline CDR1 SGHTA, CDR2 FQGNSA. The CDR3 DNA reads TGTGCCAGCAGCGGACAGGGTAGTCAGCCCCAGCATTTT. This sequence encodes CASSGQGSQPQHF.

The rearrangement links TRBV5-1 to TRBJ2-2; maybe TRBD2 (5 bases). Germline loops: CDR1 SGHRS, CDR2 YFSETQ. The CDR3 is 16 amino acids. V was shortened by 0 bases and J by 3 bases, with 12 bases between the two germline ends. Here the CDR3 DNA reads TGCGCCAGCAGCTTGGTGCTCAGGACTTACACCGGGGAGCTGTTTTTT. It encodes CASSLVLRTYTGELFF.

The V call is TRBV7-9, the J call TRBJ1-1; perhaps TRBD1 as D (6 bases). Trimming shortened V by 4 bases and J by 3 bases, and 18 bases separated the two germline ends. This CDR3 is 16 amino acids long. Germline V gives CDR1 SEHNR, CDR2 FQNEAQ (reference sequence). CDR3 coding DNA: TGTGCCAGCAGCTCTCGAAGGGGGGGATTGGACACTGAAGCTTTCTTT. Translating gives CASSSRRGGLDTEAFF.

The chain carries TRBV6-5 and TRBJ2-2, with unresolved D. Germline V CDR1 and CDR2: MNHEY, SVGAGI. The CDR3 contains 13 residues. Trimming took off 7 bases at V and 7 bases at J, with 13 bases between the two ends. CDR3 nucleotides: TGTGCCAGCAAAACTTGGGTTGGCGGGGAGCTGTTTTTT. As protein: CASKTWVGGELFF.

CDR3 protein: CASSQGQGRNTIYF. CDR3 in DNA: TGTGCCAGCAGCCAAGGACAGGGGAGGAACACCATATATTTT. The chain recombines TRBV5-4 with TRBJ1-3; 9 bases fit TRBD1. The CDR3 covers 14 residues. Germline loops: CDR1 SGHNT, CDR2 YYREEE (reference sequence). The J segment lost 7 bases and the V segment lost 4 bases, leaving 6 bases of the junction unmatched.